This T cell receptor beta chain was retrieved from a study of cytomegalovirus exposure and HLA in healthy donors. Note on this clone: Its antigen remains unidentified.

The germline V gene has CDR1 SGDLS and CDR2 YYNGEE. The V end lost 7 bases, the J end lost 0 bases, and 11 bases lay between the germline ends. The CDR3 spans 14 residues. The study ran its PCR with 60 Vbeta and 13 Jbeta primers. The assay was immunoSEQ multiplex PCR, and TCRdb's table has in-frame clones only and misses some. The sample lists roughly 120,000 clones; 55% to 70% were seen once. Study outcomes and limitations: In a later analysis, TCR beta V- and J-gene trimming was associated with a missense DCLRE1C variant. Whilst most TCR sequences proved rare, a subset of public TCRs occurred across many donors.

This rearrangement joins TRBV9 to TRBJ2-1, with D possibly matching TRBD2 (5 bases). The clonotype originates from a woman aged 25-40 years in good health and CMV-seronegative. The material sequenced was PBMCs. CDR3 sequence: CASGGGSSYNEQFF. As DNA, the CDR3 is TGTGCCAGCGGTGGAGGAAGCTCCTACAATGAGCAGTTCTTC. The whole variable domain, filled in from reference TRBV9 and TRBJ2-1, reads DSGVTQTPKHLITATGQRVTLRCSPRSGDLSVYWYQQSLDQGLQFLIQYYNGEERAKGNILERFSAQQFPDLHSELNLSSLELGDSALYFCASGGGSSYNEQFFGPGTRLTVL.